This T cell receptor (beta chain) was recorded in a study of OX40 agonist ivuxolimab in advanced cancers. Regarding the study as a whole: The average count of expanded clones was higher among CD8+ T cells than among CD4+.

The ends lost 0 bases at V and 0 bases at J; junction bases unmatched: 4. This CDR3 has 16 amino acids. Germline V gene data show CDR1 as MGHRA and CDR2 as YSYEKL. Clones were sequenced by immunoSEQ multiplex PCR, and TCRdb holds only the in-frame ones, with some missing. This sample carries 20,000 to 25,000 clones, over 75% of them seen once, and the ten largest clones take 8.5% to 10%. On this clone itself: Its antigen is as yet unknown.

The sequencing used CD4+ or CD8+ T cells sorted from blood, collected in a trial of the OX40 agonist ivuxolimab. The chain has TRBV4-1 and TRBJ1-2, with 7 bases identical to TRBD1. The receptor comes from an adult with an advanced solid tumor such as melanoma, head and neck, liver or kidney cancer. The CDR3 region has the DNA TGCGCCAGCAGCCAAGAAGCGACAGGGCCTAACTATGGCTACACCTTC. Translating it yields CASSQEATGPNYGYTF.